This T cell receptor beta chain derives from a study of blood T cell repertoires in COVID-19. Study in general: Samples of COVID-19 (acute and convalescent) were obtained from the United States, Italy and Spain. The cDNA or gDNA used as material had been derived from T cells, B-cell-depleted T cells, or PBMCs.

In the authors' workflow: By means of reference gene primer amplification, nucleated cell counts were estimated. Repertoires were generated with immunoSEQ multiplex PCR, while TCRdb's copy carries only in-frame clones and drops some. The D gene and trimming were derived from the DNA, and the V and J assignments and clone size from that table. Of 50,000 to 70,000 clones listed, around nine tenths were seen once; the top ten hold around 14%. This CDR3 has 14 residues. Germline CDR1 reads SNHLY; CDR2 reads FYNNEI. J lost 4 bases, V lost 7 bases, and 6 bases had no gene match. The chain combines TRBV2 with TRBJ1-5; TRBD1 matches at 8 bases. The receptor's source is a human donor with active COVID-19. The donor label of this sample is uncertain. Sequenced material: peripheral blood. CDR3 DNA: TGTGCCAGCACCGTCGGACAGGGAAATCAGCCCCAGCATTTT. Translation: CASTVGQGNQPQHF.